This T cell receptor beta chain was retrieved from a study of blood T cell repertoires in COVID-19 (dated by TCRdb to 2020 to 2021). Background for the entire study: Collaborator samples came from the United States, Italy and Spain and covered acute and convalescent phases of COVID-19. The material from the prospective study consisted of cDNA or gDNA derived from T cells, B-cell-depleted T cells, or PBMCs. Deeply sampled blood TCRbeta repertoires from subjects exposed to, actively infected with, or recovered from COVID-19 were included in the dataset. A freely available public database, intended as a resource for researchers studying the immune response to SARS-CoV-2, is where the repertoires were released. Samples came from the ongoing ImmuneRACE study (first 160 participants) plus 1,254 subjects from 6 global collaborators. The sample metadata nearly always contained a de-identified subject ID, COVID-19 status, age in years and sex. HLA class I and class II types, where available, came from metadata supplied by the sample provider rather than from assay-based typing.

In the prospective study, participants were about 18 to 95 years old, resided in fewer than 25 geographic areas of the United States, and were enrolled through a virtual design. Cohort assignment in the prospective study relied on participant-reported clinical history from a screening survey and a study questionnaire. Mobile phlebotomists in the prospective study collected whole blood, serum and a nasopharyngeal or oropharyngeal swab from every participant. Participants in the prospective study had the option to provide additional blood draws and questionnaires over a roughly 2-month period. Before DNA extraction, prospective study blood samples were shipped either frozen or at room temperature. Study-wide findings and limitations: The amount of clinical and demographic metadata varied by source and participant and was provided uncurated.

With regard to this clone: This clone's antigen is unknown. Base qualities are not recorded, but no much larger clone differs from it by a single base.

TCRbeta CDR3 regions were amplified from genomic DNA by means of the immunoSEQ Assay, a bias-controlled multiplex PCR. The paper's processing steps were these. Within the assay, amplification of reference gene primers was used to estimate how many nucleated cells each sample contained. Sequence reads were collapsed and filtered to measure the absolute abundance of every unique TCRbeta CDR3 rearrangement. For each sample, productive Simpson clonality was calculated as the square root of Simpson's diversity index across productive rearrangements. This is the immuneACCESS table as TCRdb keeps it, with only in-frame sequences that have V and J called. A part of the clones is gone; compared with another copy, unresolved V genes explain less than half, and the rest is unexplained. V and J calls and clone size are those listed in that table; D and trimming were worked out from the DNA. The sample table lists around 160,000 clones, around 89% of them with a count of one. 1% to 1.5% of the sample rests with the top ten.

Input material: PBMCs or T cells enriched from blood (not recorded which). The receptor's source is a woman in her thirties with acute COVID-19.

The bases read TGTGCCAGCAGCCCGGCCGGGACTGATCTGCCTGAGACCCAGTACTTC. The translation is CASSPAGTDLPETQYF. The chain uses TRBV5-5 and TRBJ2-5, and TRBD2 may be the D gene, going by 6 matching bases. V gives up 4 bases and J gives up 5 bases, and the segment between their germline ends measures 21 bases. Spanning cysteine to phenylalanine, the CDR3 consists of 16 amino acids. Only the CDR3 part of the read is kept: 48 bases, read in frame from the first base. From the germline V gene (reference sequence), CDR1 is SGHKS and CDR2 is YYEKEE. With the rest looked up from the reference TRBV5-5 and TRBJ2-5 genes rather than sequenced, the full variable domain is DAGVTQSPTHLIKTRGQQVTLRCSPISGHKSVSWYQQVLGQGPQFIFQYYEKEERGRGNFPDRFSARQFPNYSSELNVNALLLGDSALYLCASSPAGTDLPETQYFGPGTRLLVL.